Shown below are 20 T cell receptor beta chains from a single sample sequenced in a study of control samples from healthy donors and cancer patients. Using immunoSEQ multiplex PCR, the repertoire was profiled, and TCRdb retains in-frame clones only, with some absent. The sample contains 100,000 to 150,000 clones, approximately 89% of which appear only once. The sequencing input was blood. Receptors were obtained from a man aged 18 to 35 in good health.

CDR3 protein: CASSLSRATEAFF. Written as DNA, the CDR3 is TGTGCCAGCAGTTTATCCAGGGCCACTGAAGCTTTCTTT. The chain employs TRBV27 and TRBJ1-1; TRBD1 is a possible D gene (5 bases). CDR1 and CDR2 (germline): MNHEY, SMNVEV (reference sequence). V lost 0 bases to trimming and J lost 4 bases, with 6 bases between them. CDR3 length equals 13 residues.

The CDR3 sequence: CASSPGTSLNEQFF. CDR3 DNA: TGTGCCAGCAGCCCCGGGACTAGCCTAAATGAGCAGTTCTTC. The chain links TRBV11-2 to TRBJ2-1; 9 bases agree with TRBD2. After removal of 5 bases from V and 7 bases from J, the junction contained 6 bases not matched to a gene. The CDR3 length is 14 residues. From germline, CDR1 is SGHAT and CDR2 FQNNGV.

CDR3 bases: TGTGCCAGCCTTAGAGTGGCCACGGGGCAGTTCTTC. It codes for CASLRVATGQFF. The chain is built from TRBV2 and TRBJ2-1; the D is unclear. Germline loops: CDR1 SNHLY, CDR2 FYNNEI. There are 12 residues in the CDR3. Between the trimmed V and J ends, which lost 8 bases and 12 bases, there was a span of 17 bases.

The CDR3 is CASSLFNRDDGNQPQHF. The DNA of the CDR3 is TGTGCCAGCAGCTTATTTAACAGGGATGACGGCAATCAGCCCCAGCATTTT. This sequence joins TRBV7-9 and TRBJ1-5, with D perhaps TRBD1 (6 bases). The CDR3 extends over 17 amino acids. From germline, CDR1 is SEHNR and CDR2 FQNEAQ (reference sequence). Trimming stripped 2 bases from V and 2 bases from J, with 16 bases between.

J is TRBJ1-4 and V is TRBV27; 9 positions match TRBD1. The CDR3 spans 17 residues. V was pared by 7 bases and J by 5 bases, with 14 bases of the junction left unmatched. CDR1 and CDR2 from the germline V gene are MNHEY and SMNVEV (reference sequence). The CDR3 bases are TGTGCCAGCACCCATGGGTTCCCCGGGACAGGGAATGAAAAACTGTTTTTT. Translation gives CASTHGFPGTGNEKLFF.

The gene calls are TRBV10-3 and TRBJ1-3; D possibly corresponds to TRBD1 (6 bases). Per germline, CDR1 ENHRY and CDR2 SYGVKD. With 6 bases removed from V and 0 bases from J, the gap between germline ends came to 15 bases. The CDR3 runs to 16 residues. CDR3 region: CAISPRDTSSGNTIYF. DNA for the CDR3: TGTGCCATCAGCCCCCGGGACACTTCCTCTGGAAACACCATATATTTT.

V usage is TRBV7-9 and J usage is TRBJ1-4; 10 nucleotides line up with TRBD1. Germline CDR1 reads SEHNR; CDR2 reads FQNEAQ (reference sequence). CDR3 length equals 16 residues. Losses at the gene ends were 3 bases for V and 8 bases for J; bases not matched to a gene: 9. The CDR3 sequence is CASSFTGTGVAEKLFF. As DNA, the CDR3 is TGTGCCAGCAGCTTTACCGGGACAGGGGTCGCAGAAAAACTGTTTTTT.

This chain joins TRBV5-4 and TRBJ2-1; 12 bases fit TRBD2. V was clipped by 4 bases and J by 14 bases; unmatched bases: 13. This CDR3 contains 15 residues. CDR1 and CDR2 from the germline V gene are SGHNT and YYREEE (reference sequence). The CDR3 DNA follows: TGTGCCAGCAGCCCAAAACTAGCGGGGGGACCCACGGAGTTCTTC. Protein: CASSPKLAGGPTEFF.

This clone was seen once. The chain carries TRBV30 and TRBJ2-7; TRBD1 matches 9 bases. The CDR3 extends over 15 amino acids. CDR1 and CDR2 (germline): GTSNPN, SVGIG (reference sequence). V shed 3 bases and J 0 bases; nucleotides not matched to a gene: 6. The DNA for the CDR3 is TGTGCCTGGAGGTTCCGGGACAGGGCCTCCTACGAGCAGTACTTC. Protein product: CAWRFRDRASYEQYF.

This sequence joins TRBV5-1 and TRBJ1-1; possibly TRBD1 for D (5 bases). Germline CDR1 and CDR2: SGHRS and YFSETQ. The CDR3 sequence is 16 residues long. V lost 4 bases to trimming and J lost 0 bases, with 16 bases between them. CDR3 coding DNA: TGCGCCAGCAGCCCCCTTCTCAGGGTGGTGAACACTGAAGCTTTCTTT. It translates to CASSPLLRVVNTEAFF.

The CDR3 here is CASSLLAGSTDTQYF. CDR3 coding DNA: TGTGCCAGCAGCTTACTAGCGGGGAGCACAGATACGCAGTATTTT. The chain uses TRBV13 and TRBJ2-3, with 9 bases that match TRBD2. The CDR3 loop spans 15 amino acids. Trimming at V came to 2 bases and at J to 0 bases, leaving 0 bases not matched to a gene. The V gene's germline CDR1 is PRHDT and CDR2 FYEKMQ (reference sequence).

The V and J genes are TRBV11-2 and TRBJ2-7, with TRBD2 identical over 11 bases. The J segment lost 4 bases and the V segment lost 1 base, leaving 3 bases of the junction unmatched. CDR3 length: 15 residues. Germline V gives CDR1 SGHAT, CDR2 FQNNGV. CDR3 in amino acids: CASSLVSGGVYEQYF. CDR3 bases: TGTGCCAGCAGCTTAGTTAGCGGGGGGGTGTACGAGCAGTACTTC. Drawing the rest from reference TRBV11-2 and TRBJ2-7, the complete variable domain is EAGVAQSPRYKIIEKRQSVAFWCNPISGHATLYWYQQILGQGPKLLIQFQNNGVVDDSQLPKDRFSAERLKGVDSTLKIQPAKLEDSAVYLCASSLVSGGVYEQYFGPGTRLTVT.

This clone was detected only a few times. The rearrangement links TRBV5-5 to TRBJ1-5; D may be TRBD1 (5 bases). CDR3 length: 14 residues. The ends were cut back, 1 base at V and 5 bases at J, with 10 bases in the middle. Germline values: CDR1 SGHKS, CDR2 YYEKEE (reference sequence). DNA of the CDR3: TGTGCCAGCAGCTTGTACAGGACGGATCAGCCCCAGCATTTT. Translation: CASSLYRTDQPQHF.

The chain joins TRBV10-2 to TRBJ1-6; no clear D gene. The CDR3 extends over 15 amino acids. The V and J ends lost 1 base and 3 bases respectively, with 7 bases between them. CDR1 is WSHSY and CDR2 is SAAADI in the germline V gene. The CDR3 here is CASSEFQLYNSPLHF. CDR3 nucleotide sequence: TGCGCCAGCAGTGAGTTCCAGCTCTATAATTCACCCCTCCACTTT.

The chain is built from TRBV5-1 and TRBJ1-1; D ambiguous. CDR1 is SGHRS and CDR2 is YFSETQ in the germline V gene. CDR3 length: 15 amino acids. Trimming pared 0 bases from V and 1 base from J, leaving 10 bases between. CDR3 coding DNA: TGCGCCAGCAGCTTGGTATGGGCTGGGAACACTGAAGCTTTCTTT. This sequence encodes CASSLVWAGNTEAFF.

This chain links TRBV6-1 with TRBJ1-4, with D perhaps matching TRBD1 (5 bases). Trimming took off 0 bases at V and 4 bases at J, with 15 bases between the two ends. This CDR3 comprises 17 residues. The V gene's germline CDR1 is MNHNS and CDR2 SASEGT. This CDR3 is CASSEARERGFNEKLFF. CDR3 nucleotide sequence: TGTGCCAGCAGTGAAGCGCGAGAACGGGGGTTTAATGAAAAACTGTTTTTT.

The chain carries TRBV30 and TRBJ2-3; no reliable D call. The CDR3 is made up of 12 amino acids. From germline, CDR1 is GTSNPN and CDR2 SVGIG (reference sequence). Trimming removed 2 bases at V and 5 bases at J, with 8 bases between. CDR3 sequence: CAWSWFGDTQYF. The CDR3 DNA is TGTGCCTGGAGTTGGTTCGGAGATACGCAGTATTTT.

V and J are TRBV6-5 and TRBJ1-6; D uncertain. The CDR3 extends over 13 amino acids. CDR1 MNHEY and CDR2 SVGAGI come from the germline V gene. Deletions cut 5 bases from V and 9 bases from J, with 11 bases between. CDR3 nucleotide sequence: TGTGCCAGCAGTATCATCGCGATTTCACCCCTCCACTTT. Encoded protein: CASSIIAISPLHF.

This rearrangement joins TRBV18 to TRBJ1-6, with a weak D call TRBD1 (6 bases). V dropped 3 bases and J dropped 9 bases, with 18 bases sitting between them. The germline V gene encodes CDR1 KGHSH and CDR2 LQKENI. This CDR3 region has 16 residues. The CDR3 is CASSPLREGGTSPLHF. DNA for the CDR3: TGTGCCAGCTCACCCCTGCGCGAAGGGGGTACTTCACCCCTCCACTTT.

This chain joins TRBV6-1 and TRBJ1-5; D not certain. V was shortened by 0 bases and J by 0 bases, with 12 bases between the two germline ends. The germline CDR1 and CDR2 sequences are MNHNS and SASEGT. CDR3 length: 17 amino acids. The chain's CDR3 is CASSEALRQYSNQPQHF. The CDR3 bases are TGTGCCAGCAGTGAAGCATTAAGGCAGTATAGCAATCAGCCCCAGCATTTT.